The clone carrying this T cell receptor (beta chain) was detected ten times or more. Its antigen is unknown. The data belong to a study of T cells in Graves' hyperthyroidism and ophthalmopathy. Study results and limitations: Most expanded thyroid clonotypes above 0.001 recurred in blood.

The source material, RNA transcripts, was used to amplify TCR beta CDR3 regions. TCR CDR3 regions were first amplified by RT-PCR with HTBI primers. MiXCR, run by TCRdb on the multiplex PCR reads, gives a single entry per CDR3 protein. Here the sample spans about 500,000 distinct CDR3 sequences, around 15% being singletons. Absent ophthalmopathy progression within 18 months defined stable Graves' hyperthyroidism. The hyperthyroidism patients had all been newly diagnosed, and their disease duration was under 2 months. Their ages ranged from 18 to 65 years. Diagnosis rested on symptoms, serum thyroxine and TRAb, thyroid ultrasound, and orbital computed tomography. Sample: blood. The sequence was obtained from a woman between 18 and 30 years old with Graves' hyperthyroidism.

The CDR3 DNA reads TGCGCCAGCAGCTTGGAAGGGGGCGGCACCGGGGAGCTGTTTTTT. Amino acid sequence: CASSLEGGGTGELFF. The V gene is TRBV5-1, the J gene TRBJ2-2, with 7 nucleotides matching TRBD1. Trimming at V came to 0 bases and at J to 4 bases, leaving 3 bases not matched to a gene. This CDR3 has 15 amino acids. The germline CDR1 and CDR2 sequences are SGHRS and YFSETQ.